The 23 T cell receptor beta chains below all came from one sample that was sequenced in a study of blood T cell repertoires in COVID-19. Profiled with immunoSEQ multiplex PCR; TCRdb holds only in-frame clones, not every one. This repertoire shows approximately 300,000 clones, 85% found once; its top ten account for approximately 1.9%. The sequencing input was PBMCs or T cells enriched from blood (not recorded which). The receptors here all came from a woman aged 25-40 years who had been exposed to COVID-19.

V is TRBV10-1 and J is TRBJ1-1, with unresolved D. The ends were cut back, 0 bases at V and 5 bases at J, with 7 bases in the middle. Germline-derived CDR1 and CDR2 are WNHNN and SYGVQD (reference sequence). This CDR3 is 13 amino acids long. CDR3 loop: CASSESTATEAFF. The CDR3 DNA follows: TGCGCCAGCAGTGAGTCTACAGCTACTGAAGCTTTCTTT.

This chain joins TRBV10-3 and TRBJ2-2, with D possibly matching TRBD1 (5 bases). The CDR3 extends over 14 amino acids. Germline values: CDR1 ENHRY, CDR2 SYGVKD. Trimming pared 3 bases from V and 7 bases from J, leaving 12 bases between. In DNA, the CDR3 is TGTGCCATCAGTGAAATGGGGCAGGGCGGGGAGCTGTTTTTT. It encodes CAISEMGQGGELFF.

The chain joins TRBV3-1 (or the pseudogene TRBV3-2) to TRBJ2-5, with D perhaps TRBD2 (6 bases). CDR1 and CDR2 from the germline V gene are LGHDT and YNNKEL (reference sequence). Between the trimmed V and J ends, which lost 6 bases and 4 bases, there was a span of 12 bases. The CDR3 runs to 13 residues. CDR3 loop: CASSFQGGETQYF. The CDR3 DNA is TGTGCCAGCAGTTTCCAGGGAGGAGAGACCCAGTACTTC.

The rearrangement links TRBV9 to TRBJ2-2; 7 nucleotides agree with TRBD2. V trimming: 0 bases; J trimming: 0 bases; junction bases outside the gene matches: 8. Germline V lookup: CDR1 SGDLS, CDR2 YYNGEE. The CDR3 loop spans 18 amino acids. The CDR3 spells CASSVASGGVSNTGELFF. The CDR3 nucleotides read TGTGCCAGCAGCGTAGCTTCTGGGGGGGTATCGAACACCGGGGAGCTGTTTTTT.

The V gene is TRBV25-1, the J gene TRBJ1-1; 7 bases line up with TRBD1. The CDR3 has 16 amino acids. Germline V lookup: CDR1 MGHDK, CDR2 SYGVNS. After removal of 6 bases from V and 6 bases from J, the junction contained 16 bases not matched to a gene. The CDR3 loop is CASRETGVGKTAEAFF. The CDR3 DNA sequence: TGTGCCAGCAGGGAAACAGGGGTAGGGAAAACGGCTGAAGCTTTCTTT.

This clone was found once. The CDR3: CASSQGQGATDTQYF. The CDR3 nucleotides read TGCGCCAGCAGCCAGGGACAGGGGGCCACAGATACGCAGTATTTT. The chain employs TRBV10-2 and TRBJ2-3; 12 bases are a match to TRBD1. The junction had 3 bases not matched to a gene; V was cut back by 6 bases and J by 2 bases. CDR3 size: 15 residues. Per germline, CDR1 WSHSY and CDR2 SAAADI.

The V and J genes are TRBV6-5 and TRBJ1-2; D gene unclear. The CDR3 totals 12 residues. V lost 6 bases, J lost 3 bases, and 8 bases lay in between. Germline CDR1 MNHEY, CDR2 SVGAGI. This chain's CDR3 is CASSKDYYGYTF. The DNA of the CDR3 is TGTGCCAGCAGCAAGGACTACTATGGCTACACCTTC.

The chain recombines TRBV11-1 with TRBJ1-4; 8 bases align to TRBD1. Germline V lookup: CDR1 SGHAT, CDR2 FQDESV (reference sequence). The CDR3 spans 15 residues. V was clipped by 5 bases and J by 5 bases; unmatched bases: 7. The CDR3 protein is CASSRQTGVNEKLFF. CDR3 sequence (DNA): TGTGCCAGCAGCCGACAGACAGGGGTAAATGAAAAACTGTTTTTT.

The chain links TRBV4-2 to TRBJ2-3; possible D gene TRBD2, 6 bases. CDR1 and CDR2 (germline): LGHNA, YNFKEQ. V lost 3 bases and J 3 bases, leaving 10 bases between the germline ends. The CDR3 has 14 amino acids. The CDR3: CASSHRGETDTQYF. The DNA of the CDR3 is TGTGCCAGCAGCCATCGCGGGGAGACAGATACGCAGTATTTT.

This chain uses TRBV18 with TRBJ2-7; D gene unclear. This CDR3 is 14 amino acids long. The V gene lost 0 bases and the J gene lost 2 bases, with 8 bases spanning the gap. Germline V gene data show CDR1 as KGHSH and CDR2 as LQKENI. CDR3 DNA: TGTGCCAGCTCACCACCGGCAGATACCTACGAGCAGTACTTC. This encodes CASSPPADTYEQYF.

The chain employs TRBV19 and TRBJ2-3; TRBD1 might be the D (8 bases). Germline V gene data show CDR1 as LNHDA and CDR2 as SQIVND (reference sequence). CDR3 length: 16 residues. CDR3 amino acids: CASTGGVASVTDTQYF. In DNA form, the CDR3 reads TGTGCTAGCACAGGGGGGGTGGCTAGCGTCACAGATACGCAGTATTTT. The full variable domain, completed using reference TRBV19 and TRBJ2-3, is DGGITQSPKYLFRKEGQNVTLSCEQNLNHDAMYWYRQDPGQGLRLIYYSQIVNDFQKGDIAEGYSVSREKKESFPLTVTSAQKNPTAFYLCASTGGVASVTDTQYFGPGTRLTVL.

The chain uses TRBV4-1 and TRBJ1-2, with D unclear. V shed 0 bases and J shed 1 base, with 9 bases lying between them. Germline loops: CDR1 MGHRA, CDR2 YSYEKL. The length of the CDR3 is 15 residues. CDR3 sequence: CASSQDEGFNYGYTF. The CDR3 nucleotides read TGCGCCAGCAGCCAAGATGAGGGCTTTAACTATGGCTACACCTTC.

The V and J genes are TRBV4-1 and TRBJ2-7; 8 positions agree with TRBD1. V trimming: 5 bases; J trimming: 6 bases; junction bases outside the gene matches: 12. The CDR3 loop spans 15 amino acids. The germline V gene has CDR1 MGHRA and CDR2 YSYEKL. The CDR3 protein is CASSIRTGNNAEQYF. In DNA, the CDR3 is TGCGCCAGCAGCATCCGGACAGGGAACAATGCCGAGCAGTACTTC.

The chain employs TRBV19 and TRBJ2-3; D is ambiguous. This CDR3 is 15 amino acids long. Germline CDR1 is LNHDA and CDR2 is SQIVND (reference sequence). The V end lost 4 bases, the J end lost 0 bases, and 11 bases lay between the germline ends. This CDR3 reads CASSTSPTSTDTQYF. DNA for the CDR3: TGTGCCAGTAGTACCTCCCCTACTAGCACAGATACGCAGTATTTT.

The chain links TRBV28 to TRBJ2-6; D might be TRBD1 (6 bases). With 4 bases removed from V and 0 bases from J, the gap between germline ends came to 19 bases. This CDR3 spans 19 amino acids. Germline loops: CDR1 MDHEN, CDR2 SYDVKM. CDR3 sequence: CASSSRRTALVSGANVLTF. DNA of the CDR3: TGTGCCAGCAGTTCCAGAAGGACAGCCCTAGTCTCTGGGGCCAACGTCCTGACTTTC.

The chain couples TRBV27 to TRBJ1-5; D gene ambiguous. V lost 6 bases and J 0 bases, leaving 12 bases between the germline ends. The CDR3 runs 15 residues. The germline gives CDR1 MNHEY, CDR2 SMNVEV (reference sequence). The CDR3 nucleotides read TGTGCCAGCAGGTCGGGAGAATATAGCAATCAGCCCCAGCATTTT. Translation: CASRSGEYSNQPQHF.

The chain uses TRBV6-5 and TRBJ1-2; weak D call: TRBD1 (6 bases). CDR3 length: 14 residues. Trimming stripped 2 bases from V and 9 bases from J, with 16 bases between. The germline V gene has CDR1 MNHEY and CDR2 SVGAGI. CDR3 sequence reads: CASSYPDRPPSYTF. For the CDR3, the DNA is TGTGCCAGCAGTTACCCGGACAGACCACCTAGCTACACCTTC.

This clone was seen just once. The chain employs TRBV21-1 and TRBJ2-7; the table's D gene call, TRBD2, was not cross checked with the DNA. TRBV21-1 is an annotated pseudogene. The CDR3 covers 16 residues. The CDR3 DNA follows: TGTGCCAGCAGCAAACCCCCCTATCCGGGGAAATACGAGCAGTACTTC. Translation: CASSKPPYPGKYEQYF.

The CDR3 reads CASSQDGNRAWGSYNSPLHF. CDR3 bases: TGTGCCAGCAGCCAAGATGGCAACAGGGCATGGGGCTCCTATAATTCACCCCTCCACTTT. The chain links TRBV14 to TRBJ1-6; perhaps TRBD1 as D (6 bases). V lost 0 bases to trimming and J lost 0 bases, with 18 bases between them. Germline V gene data show CDR1 as SGHDN and CDR2 as FVKESK. The CDR3 is 20 amino acids.

The J gene is TRBJ1-2, the V gene TRBV19; D remains ambiguous. Germline CDR1 reads LNHDA; CDR2 reads SQIVND (reference sequence). The CDR3 has 11 residues. Trimming removed 4 bases from V and 4 bases from J, with 4 bases in between. The chain's CDR3 is CASSKLYGYTF. CDR3 DNA: TGTGCCAGTAGTAAACTCTATGGCTACACCTTC.

The chain uses TRBV14 and TRBJ1-1; D unclear. The CDR3 runs 13 residues. Per the germline V gene, CDR1 is SGHDN and CDR2 is FVKESK. Deletions cut 6 bases from V and 4 bases from J, with 12 bases between. CDR3 protein: CASSYARGTEAFF. For the CDR3, the DNA is TGTGCCAGCAGTTACGCCCGGGGCACTGAAGCTTTCTTT.

This clone was observed a few times. The CDR3 region has the DNA TGTGCCATCAGTGTCCTATCGGGACTAGCGGGAGCAGGAGAGCAGTTCTTC. Translating gives CAISVLSGLAGAGEQFF. The V gene is TRBV10-3, the J gene TRBJ2-1; 14 positions match TRBD2. This CDR3 spans 17 amino acids. The germline V gene has CDR1 ENHRY and CDR2 SYGVKD. The V and J ends lost 4 bases and 10 bases, in that order; junction bases with no gene match: 12.

The gene calls are TRBV29-1 and TRBJ2-1; perhaps TRBD2 as D (6 bases). Germline assignment: CDR1 SQVTM and CDR2 ANQGSEA. The CDR3 loop spans 15 amino acids. The germline V and J ends were trimmed by 7 bases and 0 bases, with 16 bases remaining between them. CDR3: CSAQRRDRSYNEQFF. The CDR3 region has the DNA TGCAGCGCCCAAAGGAGGGACCGCTCCTACAATGAGCAGTTCTTC.